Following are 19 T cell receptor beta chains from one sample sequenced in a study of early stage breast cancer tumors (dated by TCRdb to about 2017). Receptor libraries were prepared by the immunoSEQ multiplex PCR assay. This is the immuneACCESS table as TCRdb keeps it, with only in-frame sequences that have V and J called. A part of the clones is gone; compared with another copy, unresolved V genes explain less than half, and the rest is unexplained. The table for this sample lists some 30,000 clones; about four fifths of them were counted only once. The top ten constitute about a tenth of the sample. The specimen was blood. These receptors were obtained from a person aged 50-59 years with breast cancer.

CDR3 nucleotides: TGCGCCAGCAGTGAGGGATCCCGCCCCACAGATACGCAGTATTTT. Residues: CASSEGSRPTDTQYF. The gene calls are TRBV10-1 and TRBJ2-3, with D unclear. V was trimmed by 2 bases and J by 2 bases, leaving 11 bases between them. Germline V gene lookup returns CDR1 WNHNN and CDR2 SYGVQD (reference sequence). The CDR3 has 15 residues.

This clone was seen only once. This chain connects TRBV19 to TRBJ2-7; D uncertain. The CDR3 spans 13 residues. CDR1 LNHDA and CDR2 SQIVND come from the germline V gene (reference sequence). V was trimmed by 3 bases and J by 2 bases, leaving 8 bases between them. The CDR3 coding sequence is TGTGCCAGTAGTATGGGTCTCCCCTACGAGCAGTACTTC. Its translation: CASSMGLPYEQYF.

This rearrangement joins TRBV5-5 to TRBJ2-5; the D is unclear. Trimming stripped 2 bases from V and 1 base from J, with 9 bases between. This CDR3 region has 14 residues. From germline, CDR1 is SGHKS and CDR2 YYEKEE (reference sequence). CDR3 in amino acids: CASSFGYTQETQYF. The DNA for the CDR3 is TGTGCCAGCAGCTTCGGATACACCCAAGAGACCCAGTACTTC.

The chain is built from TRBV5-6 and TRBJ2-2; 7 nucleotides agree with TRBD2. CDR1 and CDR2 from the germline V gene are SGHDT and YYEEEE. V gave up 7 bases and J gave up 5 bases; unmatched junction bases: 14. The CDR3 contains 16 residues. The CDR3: CASAWAGVIGTGELFF. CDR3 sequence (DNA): TGTGCCAGCGCTTGGGCGGGGGTTATCGGTACCGGGGAGCTGTTTTTT.

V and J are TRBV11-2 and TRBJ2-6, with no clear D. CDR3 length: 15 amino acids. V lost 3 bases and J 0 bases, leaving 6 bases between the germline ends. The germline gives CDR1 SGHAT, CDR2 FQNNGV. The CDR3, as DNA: TGTGCCAGCAGCTTTGGGTCCTCTGGGGCCAACGTCCTGACTTTC. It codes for CASSFGSSGANVLTF.

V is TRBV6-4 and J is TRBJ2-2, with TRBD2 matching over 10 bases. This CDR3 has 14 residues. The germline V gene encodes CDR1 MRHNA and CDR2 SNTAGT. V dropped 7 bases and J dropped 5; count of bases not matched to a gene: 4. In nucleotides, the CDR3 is TGTGCCAGCAAGCCTAGCGGGAGTACCGGGGAGCTGTTTTTT. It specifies CASKPSGSTGELFF.

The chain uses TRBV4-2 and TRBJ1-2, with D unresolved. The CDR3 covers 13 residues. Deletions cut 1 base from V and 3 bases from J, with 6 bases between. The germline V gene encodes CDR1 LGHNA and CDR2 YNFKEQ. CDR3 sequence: CASSQAGHYGYTF. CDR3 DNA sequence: TGTGCCAGCAGCCAAGCTGGGCACTATGGCTACACCTTC.

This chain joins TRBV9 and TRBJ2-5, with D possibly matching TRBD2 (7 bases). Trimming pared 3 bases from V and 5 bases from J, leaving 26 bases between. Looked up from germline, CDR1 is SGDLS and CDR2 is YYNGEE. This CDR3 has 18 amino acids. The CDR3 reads CASSARGGATGPSETQYF. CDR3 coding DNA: TGTGCCAGCAGCGCTAGAGGGGGGGCCACGGGTCCCTCTGAGACCCAGTACTTC.

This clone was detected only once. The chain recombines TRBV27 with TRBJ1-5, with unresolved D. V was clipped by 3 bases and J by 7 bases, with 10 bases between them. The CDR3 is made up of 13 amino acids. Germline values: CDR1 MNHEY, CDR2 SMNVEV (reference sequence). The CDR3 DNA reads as TGTGCCAGCAGTTTTCGGGGAGCGCAGCCCCAGCATTTT. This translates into CASSFRGAQPQHF.

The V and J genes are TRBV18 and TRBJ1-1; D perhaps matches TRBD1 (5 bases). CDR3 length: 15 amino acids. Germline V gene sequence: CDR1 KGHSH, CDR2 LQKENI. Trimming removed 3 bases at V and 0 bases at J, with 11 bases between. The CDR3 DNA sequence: TGTGCCAGCTCACCGCCAGGGCAGATGAACACTGAAGCTTTCTTT. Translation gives CASSPPGQMNTEAFF.

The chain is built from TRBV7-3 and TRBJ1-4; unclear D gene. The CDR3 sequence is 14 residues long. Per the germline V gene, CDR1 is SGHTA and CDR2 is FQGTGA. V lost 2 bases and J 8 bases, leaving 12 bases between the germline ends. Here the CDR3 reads CASSLGRILEKLFF. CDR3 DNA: TGTGCCAGCAGCTTAGGACGGATCCTAGAAAAACTGTTTTTT.

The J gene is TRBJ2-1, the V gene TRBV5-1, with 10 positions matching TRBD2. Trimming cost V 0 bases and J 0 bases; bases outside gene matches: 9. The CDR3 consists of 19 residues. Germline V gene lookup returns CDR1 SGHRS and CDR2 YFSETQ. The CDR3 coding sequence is TGCGCCAGCAGCTTGGAATGGACTAGCGGCACGAGCTCCTACAATGAGCAGTTCTTC. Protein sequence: CASSLEWTSGTSSYNEQFF.

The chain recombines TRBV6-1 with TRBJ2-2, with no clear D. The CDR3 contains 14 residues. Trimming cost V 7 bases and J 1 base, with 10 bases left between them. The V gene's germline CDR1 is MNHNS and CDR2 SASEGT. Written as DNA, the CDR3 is TGTGCCAGCAAGGTGACATTGAACACCGGGGAGCTGTTTTTT. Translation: CASKVTLNTGELFF.

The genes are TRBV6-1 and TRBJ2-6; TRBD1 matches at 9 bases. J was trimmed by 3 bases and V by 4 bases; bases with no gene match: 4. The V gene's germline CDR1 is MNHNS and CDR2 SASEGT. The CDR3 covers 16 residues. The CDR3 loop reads CASSGGQGYGANVLTF. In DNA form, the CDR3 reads TGTGCCAGCAGTGGAGGACAGGGGTATGGGGCCAACGTCCTGACTTTC.

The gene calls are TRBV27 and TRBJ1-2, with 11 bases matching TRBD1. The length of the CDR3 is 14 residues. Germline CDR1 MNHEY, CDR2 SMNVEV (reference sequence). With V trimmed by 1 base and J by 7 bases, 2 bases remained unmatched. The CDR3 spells CASSLWDRGSGYTF. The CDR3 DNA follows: TGTGCCAGCAGTTTATGGGACAGGGGGAGTGGCTACACCTTC.

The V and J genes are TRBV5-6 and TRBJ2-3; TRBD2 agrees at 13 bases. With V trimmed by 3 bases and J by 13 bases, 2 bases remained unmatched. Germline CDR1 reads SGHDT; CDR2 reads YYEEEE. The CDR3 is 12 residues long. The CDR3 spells CASSSGLAGEYF. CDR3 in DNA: TGTGCCAGCAGCTCAGGACTAGCGGGAGAGTATTTT.

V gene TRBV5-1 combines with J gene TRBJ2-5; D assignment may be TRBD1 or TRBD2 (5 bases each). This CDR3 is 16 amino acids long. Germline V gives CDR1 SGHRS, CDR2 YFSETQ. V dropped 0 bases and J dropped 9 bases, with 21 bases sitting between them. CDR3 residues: CASSLAERGPNFSQYF. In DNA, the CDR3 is TGCGCCAGCAGCTTGGCGGAAAGGGGACCCAACTTTTCCCAGTACTTC.

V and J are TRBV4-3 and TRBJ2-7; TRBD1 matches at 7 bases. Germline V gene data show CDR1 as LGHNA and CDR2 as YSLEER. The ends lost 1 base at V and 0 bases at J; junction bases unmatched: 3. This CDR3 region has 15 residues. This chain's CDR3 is CASSQVRDSSYEQYF. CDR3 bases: TGCGCCAGCAGCCAAGTACGGGACAGCTCCTACGAGCAGTACTTC.

In DNA form, the CDR3 reads TGTGCCAGCAGCTTAGTTTTGGGTGGCTCTAGCACCGGGGAGCTGTTTTTT. Translated: CASSLVLGGSSTGELFF. The rearrangement links TRBV7-2 to TRBJ2-2; no clear D. Germline CDR1 is SGHTA and CDR2 is FQGNSA. This CDR3 comprises 17 residues. V lost 1 base to trimming and J lost 4 bases, with 16 bases between them.